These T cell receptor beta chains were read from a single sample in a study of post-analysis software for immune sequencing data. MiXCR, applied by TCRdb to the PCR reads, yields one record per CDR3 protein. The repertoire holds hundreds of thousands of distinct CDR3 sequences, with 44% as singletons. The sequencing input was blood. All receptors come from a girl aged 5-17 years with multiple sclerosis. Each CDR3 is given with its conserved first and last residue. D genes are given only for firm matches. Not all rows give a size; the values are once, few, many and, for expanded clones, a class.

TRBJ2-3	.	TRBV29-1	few	TGCAGCGTTGTAGGGGAACCAGATACGCAGTATTTT	CSVVGEPDTQYF
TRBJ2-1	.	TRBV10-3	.	TGTGCCATCAGTGCCCCTCAGGGAAAGGAGCACTTCTTC	CAISAPQGKEHFF
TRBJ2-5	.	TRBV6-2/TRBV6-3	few	TGTGCCGGCACTGGGACACCCGTCGCAGAGACCCAGTACTTC	CAGTGTPVAETQYF
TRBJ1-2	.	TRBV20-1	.	TGCAGTGCTAGAGATGAGCAGGGCCTTGGCTACACCTTC	CSARDEQGLGYTF
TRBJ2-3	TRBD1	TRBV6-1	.	TGTGCCAGCAGTCAAACTCCGGGACAGGGGGCCGGAGATACGCAGTATTTT	CASSQTPGQGAGDTQYF
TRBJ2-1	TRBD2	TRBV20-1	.	TGCAGTGCCCGGGAGGGGGACAATGAGCAGGTCTTC	CSAREGDNEQVF
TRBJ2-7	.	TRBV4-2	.	TGTGCCAGCAGCCAGGAAGGGGGGGTCGAGCAGTACTTC	CASSQEGGVEQYF
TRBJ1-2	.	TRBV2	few	TGTGCCAGCGGTTTGTCCAAGGGCTCAAACTATGGCTACACCTTC	CASGLSKGSNYGYTF
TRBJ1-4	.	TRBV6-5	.	TGTGCCAGCAGTTTAGGGTTTGCAACTAATGAAAAACTGTTTTTT	CASSLGFATNEKLFF
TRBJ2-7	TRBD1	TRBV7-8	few	TGTGCCAGCAGTTTATTGGGACAGTCCTACGAGCAGTACTTC	CASSLLGQSYEQYF
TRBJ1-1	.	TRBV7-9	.	TGTGCCAGCAGCTTATCTTACAGCCACAACGCTGAAGCTTTCTTT	CASSLSYSHNAEAFF
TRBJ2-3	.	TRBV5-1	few	TGCGCCAGCAGCTTGGTGGCGGGACGGACAGATACGCAGTATTTT	CASSLVAGRTDTQYF
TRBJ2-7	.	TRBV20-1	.	TGCAGTGCTTGGCGCGGAGGGGTCGGGGCGGACCACGAGCAGTACTTC	CSAWRGGVGADHEQYF
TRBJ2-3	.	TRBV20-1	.	TGCAGTGCCACAACCGTTGGGGACACAGATACGCAGTATTTT	CSATTVGDTDTQYF
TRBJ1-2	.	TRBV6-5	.	TGTGCCAGCAGCGACGGCTCTTATGGCTGCACCTTC	CASSDGSYGCTF
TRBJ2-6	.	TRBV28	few	TGTGCCAGCAGTGATATCCGGGGTCGTAAGGCCAACGTCCTGACTTTC	CASSDIRGRKANVLTF
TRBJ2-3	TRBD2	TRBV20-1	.	TGCAGTGCTAGAGATCCTAAAGGCGGGGGAAGCACAGATACGCAGTATTTT	CSARDPKGGGSTDTQYF
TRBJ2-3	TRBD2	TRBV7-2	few	TGTGCCAGCAGCGCCGGTAGCGGGGGACCGGATACGCAGTATTTT	CASSAGSGGPDTQYF
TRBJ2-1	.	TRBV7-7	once	TGTGCTAGCAGCTTAGTAGCGGCCTCCTACAATGAGCAGTTCTTC	CASSLVAASYNEQFF
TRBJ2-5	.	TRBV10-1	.	TGCGCCAGCGGATTCGACGTCGATGAGCAGTACTTC	CASGFDVDEQYF
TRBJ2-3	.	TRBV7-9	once	TGTGCCAGCAGCTCCTGGCGGGGGCCGTTTACAGATACGCAGTATTTT	CASSSWRGPFTDTQYF
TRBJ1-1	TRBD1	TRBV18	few	TGCGCCAGCTCACCACCGACAGGGCGGAACACTGAAGCTTTCTTT	CASSPPTGRNTEAFF
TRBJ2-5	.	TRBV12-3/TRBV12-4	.	TGTGCCAGCAGTTTTGAAGCTAGTCAAGAGACCCAGTACTTC	CASSFEASQETQYF
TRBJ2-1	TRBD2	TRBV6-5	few	TGTGCCAGCAGTTTAACTAGCGGGGGAGGCAATGAGCAGTTCTTC	CASSLTSGGGNEQFF